Only a few counts were recorded for the clone carrying this T cell receptor (beta chain). Per the original data handling: Nucleated cell number was recorded as an estimate derived from reference gene primer amplification. Data came from immunoSEQ multiplex PCR; TCRdb stores just in-frame clones and leaves some out. V and J calls and clone size are as listed in that table; D and trimming were resolved from the DNA. This repertoire shows 200,000 to 250,000 clones, over 70% found once; its top ten account for roughly 6%. Germline CDR1 and CDR2: KGHDR and SFDVKD. The CDR3 is 15 amino acids. Trimming stripped 2 bases from V and 5 bases from J, with 11 bases between. The record originates from a study of blood T cell repertoires in COVID-19. Background on the study: Acute-phase and convalescent COVID-19 samples originated in the United States, Italy and Spain. Sources were T cells, B-cell-depleted T cells, or PBMCs; the material itself was cDNA or gDNA.

This chain links TRBV24-1 with TRBJ1-4, with D possibly being TRBD1 (5 bases). Input material: peripheral blood. This clonotype was obtained from a woman aged 70-85 years with acute or convalescent COVID-19. CDR3 region: CATSDSGRGNEKLFF. CDR3 nucleotides: TGTGCCACCAGTGATTCCGGGCGGGGGAATGAAAAACTGTTTTTT.